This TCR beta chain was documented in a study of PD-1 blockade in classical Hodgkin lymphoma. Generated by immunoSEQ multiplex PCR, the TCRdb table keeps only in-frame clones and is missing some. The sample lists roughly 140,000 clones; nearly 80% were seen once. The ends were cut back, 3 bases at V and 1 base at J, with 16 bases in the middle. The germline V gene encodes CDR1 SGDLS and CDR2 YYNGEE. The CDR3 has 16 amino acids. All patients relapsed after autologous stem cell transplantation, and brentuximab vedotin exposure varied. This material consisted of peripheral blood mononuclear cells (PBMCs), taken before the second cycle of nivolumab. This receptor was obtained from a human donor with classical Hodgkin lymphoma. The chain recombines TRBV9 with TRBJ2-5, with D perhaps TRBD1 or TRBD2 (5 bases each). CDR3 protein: CASSATAGTVQETQYF. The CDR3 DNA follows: TGTGCCAGCAGCGCCACAGCCGGGACGGTCCAAGAGACCCAGTACTTC.